One sample yielded the 7 T cell receptor beta chains listed below, sequenced in a study of blood T cell repertoires in COVID-19. Here immunoSEQ multiplex PCR was the method, and the copy in TCRdb shows in-frame clones only, minus some. Here the sample spans around 81,000 clones, about 80% being singletons. Sequenced material: peripheral blood. These receptors originate from a human donor in a cohort sampled during active COVID-19.

The rearrangement joins TRBV6-5 to TRBJ2-2; TRBD2 might be the D (5 bases). Germline lookup yields CDR1 MNHEY and CDR2 SVGAGI. The length of the CDR3 is 16 residues. V lost 0 bases to trimming and J lost 4 bases, with 12 bases between them. The CDR3 sequence is CASSYSISGFTGELFF. The CDR3 bases are TGTGCCAGCAGTTACTCGATATCGGGATTCACCGGGGAGCTGTTTTTT.

V and J are TRBV29-1 and TRBJ2-5, with D tentatively TRBD1 (6 bases). Germline CDR1 and CDR2: SQVTM and ANQGSEA. The CDR3 runs 13 residues. V was shortened by 7 bases and J by 3 bases, with 15 bases between the two germline ends. CDR3 sequence (DNA): TGCAGCGGGTTACGGGACACCAAAGAGACCCAGTACTTC. It codes for CSGLRDTKETQYF.

The chain links TRBV19 to TRBJ2-5; perhaps TRBD2 as D (5 bases). Trimming removed 4 bases from V and 1 base from J, with 13 bases in between. Germline V gene sequence: CDR1 LNHDA, CDR2 SQIVND (reference sequence). The CDR3 is 15 residues long. The CDR3 nucleotides read TGTGCCAGTAGTACCTTACTAGAAGCCCAAGAGACCCAGTACTTC. Translated, it gives CASSTLLEAQETQYF.

The chain couples TRBV5-4 to TRBJ1-1, with 8 bases lining up with TRBD1. This CDR3 contains 16 residues. Trimming removed 4 bases from V and 5 bases from J; junction bases left unmatched: 13. Germline V lookup: CDR1 SGHNT, CDR2 YYREEE (reference sequence). The CDR3 nucleotides are TGTGCCAGCAGCGACACCAGATTCAGGGGGCGAACTGAAGCTTTCTTT. Translated: CASSDTRFRGRTEAFF. Complete variable domain (other parts from reference TRBV5-4 and TRBJ1-1): ETGVTQSPTHLIKTRGQQVTLRCSSQSGHNTVSWYQQALGQGPQFIFQYYREEENGRGNFPPRFSGLQFPNYSSELNVNALELDDSALYLCASSDTRFRGRTEAFFGQGTRLTVV.

This rearrangement joins TRBV5-1 to TRBJ2-7; a weak D match, TRBD2 (5 bases). In germline, CDR1 is SGHRS, CDR2 YFSETQ. The CDR3 sequence is 18 residues long. Trimming cost V 1 base and J 2 bases, with 22 bases left between them. The CDR3 DNA reads TGCGCCAGCAGCTTGTCAACCGACACCACCCGAGGGACCTACGAGCAGTACTTC. Its protein is CASSLSTDTTRGTYEQYF.

J is TRBJ2-3 and V is TRBV4-2, with TRBD2 matching over 7 bases. Germline V gene lookup returns CDR1 LGHNA and CDR2 YNFKEQ. V trimming: 4 bases; J trimming: 2 bases; junction bases outside the gene matches: 9. CDR3 length: 16 residues. CDR3 DNA sequence: TGTGCCAGCAGCCCCTTAGGACTAGAATACACAGATACGCAGTATTTT. Translated: CASSPLGLEYTDTQYF.

The J gene is TRBJ2-7, the V gene TRBV5-6, with TRBD1 matching over 8 bases. Germline CDR1 is SGHDT and CDR2 is YYEEEE. The CDR3 is 15 amino acids. Germline trimming cut 4 bases from V and 3 bases from J; bases unmatched to any gene: 9. The DNA for the CDR3 is TGTGCCAGCAGCCTGAACAGGGGGTTAAGCTACGAGCAGTACTTC. It encodes CASSLNRGLSYEQYF.